This T cell receptor (beta chain) stems from a study of Graves' ophthalmopathy and Graves' hyperthyroidism. Across the study: Ahead of any treatment, peripheral blood was obtained at the initial diagnosis.

Amplification targeted the TCR beta CDR3 regions, with RNA transcripts as the source material. Following a first-round RT-PCR that used HTBI primers, a second-round multiplex PCR was carried out. TCRdb used MiXCR to reprocess the multiplex PCR reads, holding one entry per CDR3 protein. Seen here are about 400,000 distinct CDR3 sequences, about 16% observed once, and the top ten hold roughly 1.6%. Among the exclusions were patients with other autoimmune diseases, uncontrolled infections, pregnancy or lactation. Study results and caveats: Blood also contained most of the expanded thyroid clonotypes above 0.001 frequency.

This clonotype appeared many times. As yet, its antigen is unknown. This CDR3 spans 14 amino acids. With 4 bases removed from V and 5 bases from J, the gap between germline ends came to 14 bases. Germline V gene data show CDR1 as MDHEN and CDR2 as SYDVKM. This rearrangement joins TRBV28 to TRBJ1-2; D possibly corresponds to TRBD1 (5 bases). Specimen: peripheral blood. This clonotype was sampled from a woman aged 18-29 years with Graves' ophthalmopathy. The CDR3 nucleotides are TGTGCCAGCAGTTCCCCCCAGGAGGGGTATGGCTACACCTTC. Encoded protein: CASSSPQEGYGYTF.